Below, 11 T cell receptor beta chains from the same sample are listed, as sequenced in a study of blood T cell repertoires in COVID-19. The method was immunoSEQ multiplex PCR; TCRdb's version includes in-frame clones alone and lacks a portion of them. The table includes about 230,000 clones, 88% detected once. Sequenced: PBMCs or T cells enriched from blood (not recorded which). These receptor sequences come from a middle-aged woman with acute COVID-19.

The chain recombines TRBV9 with TRBJ2-3, with D possibly being TRBD1 (6 bases). V shed 0 bases and J shed 1 base, with 12 bases lying between them. This CDR3 region has 16 residues. CDR1 is SGDLS, CDR2 YYNGEE, per germline. The CDR3 region is CASSVEQGIGTDTQYF. The CDR3 DNA reads as TGTGCCAGCAGCGTAGAACAGGGTATTGGCACAGATACGCAGTATTTT. The whole variable domain, remainder taken from reference TRBV9 and TRBJ2-3, is DSGVTQTPKHLITATGQRVTLRCSPRSGDLSVYWYQQSLDQGLQFLIQYYNGEERAKGNILERFSAQQFPDLHSELNLSSLELGDSALYFCASSVEQGIGTDTQYFGPGTRLTVL.

This rearrangement joins TRBV4-1 to TRBJ1-3; TRBD1 might be the D (6 bases). The CDR3 covers 18 residues. V was cut by 0 bases and J by 1 base, with 16 bases left in between. Germline V gives CDR1 MGHRA, CDR2 YSYEKL. CDR3 bases: TGCGCCAGCAGCCAAGAGGGAGACAGTAGGGGGTCTGGAAACACCATATATTTT. Its protein product is CASSQEGDSRGSGNTIYF.

This clone was observed a few times. This chain links TRBV30 with TRBJ1-2; D gene unclear. V was pared by 1 base and J by 2 bases, with 17 bases between. CDR3 length equals 16 residues. The germline CDR1 and CDR2 sequences are GTSNPN and SVGIG (reference sequence). Written as DNA, the CDR3 is TGTGCCTGGAGTGCTCCTAACTCTCAACTAAACTATGGCTACACCTTC. It encodes CAWSAPNSQLNYGYTF.

The rearrangement links TRBV21-1 to TRBJ1-5. TRBV21-1 is classified as a pseudogene. CDR3 length: 17 amino acids. The CDR3, as DNA: TGTGCCAGCAGCAACGGGGGGCCCCACTTAAGCAATCAGCCCCAGCATTTT. Its translation: CASSNGGPHLSNQPQHF.

For this clone: Germline and junction disagree at one end, which may indicate a read error. The V call is TRBV7-7, the J call TRBJ1-3, with a tentative D call TRBD1 (5 bases). The CDR3 covers 15 residues. From germline, CDR1 is SSHAT and CDR2 FNYEAQ (reference sequence). The CDR3 sequence is CASSPGGGSGNTIYF. The CDR3 bases are TGTGCTAGCAGCCCGGGGGGGGGCTCTGGAAACACCATATATTTT.

V and J are TRBV4-1 and TRBJ1-4, with 11 bases aligning to TRBD1. The CDR3 has 15 residues. The J segment lost 7 bases and the V segment lost 3 bases, leaving 4 bases of the junction unmatched. Germline V gene sequence: CDR1 MGHRA, CDR2 YSYEKL. In nucleotides, the CDR3 is TGCGCCAGCAGCCAGCCCGGGACAGGGGGTGAAAAACTGTTTTTT. It specifies CASSQPGTGGEKLFF.

The rearrangement joins TRBV12-3 or TRBV12-4 to TRBJ2-2, with D hard to call. V was trimmed by 6 bases and J by 5 bases, leaving 7 bases between them. This CDR3 comprises 12 residues. The CDR3 DNA follows: TGTGCCAGCAGCTCAGCGACCGGGGAGCTGTTTTTT. Translating gives CASSSATGELFF.

This clone appeared a few times. The chain joins TRBV7-8 to TRBJ1-1, with D unresolved. CDR1 is SGHVS, CDR2 FQNEAQ, per germline. Trimming removed 5 bases at V and 5 bases at J, with 6 bases between. This CDR3 is built from 11 residues. CDR3 in amino acids: CASSPRTEAFF. CDR3 nucleotide sequence: TGTGCCAGCAGCCCCCGGACTGAAGCTTTCTTT.

The chain uses TRBV7-9 and TRBJ2-1; the D gene is possibly TRBD2 (6 bases). V shed 6 bases and J shed 6 bases, with 18 bases lying between them. The CDR3 length is 15 residues. Germline assignment: CDR1 SEHNR and CDR2 FQNEAQ (reference sequence). The CDR3 protein is CASRGSGGTLNEQFF. The CDR3 DNA sequence: TGTGCCAGCAGAGGTTCCGGGGGTACCCTCAATGAGCAGTTCTTC.

The chain recombines TRBV5-1 with TRBJ2-6, with D tentatively TRBD2 (6 bases). There are 15 residues in the CDR3. Germline CDR1 reads SGHRS; CDR2 reads YFSETQ. V was clipped by 0 bases and J by 9 bases, with 13 bases between them. The CDR3 DNA reads as TGCGCCAGCAGCTTGGGTCCGAGGGGAGGCAACGTCCTGACTTTC. Amino acids: CASSLGPRGGNVLTF.

The chain uses TRBV7-9 and TRBJ2-7, with 7 bases identical to TRBD1. Unmatched junction bases numbered 6, after V lost 5 bases and J lost 5 bases. Germline-derived CDR1 and CDR2 are SEHNR and FQNEAQ (reference sequence). The length of the CDR3 is 13 residues. DNA of the CDR3: TGTGCCAGCAGCCACGACAGGGACAACGAGCAGTACTTC. Residues: CASSHDRDNEQYF. The full variable domain, completed using reference TRBV7-9 and TRBJ2-7, is DTGVSQNPRHKITKRGQNVTFRCDPISEHNRLYWYRQTLGQGPEFLTYFQNEAQLEKSRLLSDRFSAERPKGSFSTLEIQRTEQGDSAMYLCASSHDRDNEQYFGPGTRLTVT.